The source of this T cell receptor beta chain is a study of graft-versus-host responses after intestinal transplantation. Across the whole study: Each recipient received anti-thymocyte globulin induction, then tacrolimus and steroids for about three years. Study-wide results and caveats: The authors found GvH clones in recipient marrow, some appearing first in ileum or blood. Patients with graft-donor T cell macrochimerism had high graft-versus-host to host-versus-graft clonal ratios in allografts. Early post-transplant falls in HvG clones accompanied the peak levels of circulating GvH clones.

Comment on this clone: Its specificity is unknown.

The repertoire was sequenced with immunoSEQ multiplex PCR; TCRdb's copy has only in-frame clones and lacks some. The table records 75,000 to 90,000 clones, approximately 88% of them present only once. CDR1 is MNHNY and CDR2 is SVGAGI in the germline V gene (reference sequence). With 7 bases clipped from V and 6 bases from J, the junction kept 14 bases outside the gene matches. The CDR3 has 15 amino acids. The V call is TRBV6-6, the J call TRBJ1-2; 7 nucleotides line up with TRBD1. The specimen was unstimulated CD4+ T cells sorted from spleen or lymph node cells, collected before intestinal transplant. The TCR was taken from a human donor who received an intestinal transplant. The CDR3 loop reads CASTRDRVISDGYTF. The CDR3 DNA follows: TGTGCCAGCACCCGTGACAGGGTTATATCGGATGGCTACACCTTC.